The clone carrying this T cell receptor (beta chain) has at least ten counts. What it binds is unknown. The entry originates in a study of response to subunit inactivated influenza vaccine. TCRdb reanalysed the RT-PCR reads using MiXCR and keeps one entry per CDR3 protein. The sample carries 550,000 to 800,000 distinct CDR3 sequences, roughly 14% recorded once. V was trimmed by 1 base and J by 1 base, leaving 10 bases between them. CDR3 length: 14 residues. CDR1 is SQVTM and CDR2 is ANQGSEA in the germline V gene. Study-wide results and caveats: Researchers suggested that each seasonal influenza vaccination recruits few new T cells.

Sequenced here: PBMCs from blood, sampled less than 15 days before vaccination. This TCR was sampled from a man between 45 and 60 years old who received an inactivated influenza vaccine. This chain links TRBV29-1 with TRBJ1-1; D perhaps matches TRBD1 (5 bases). The chain's CDR3 is CSVEGGWENTEAFF. The CDR3 DNA follows: TGCAGCGTTGAAGGGGGCTGGGAGAACACTGAAGCTTTCTTT.